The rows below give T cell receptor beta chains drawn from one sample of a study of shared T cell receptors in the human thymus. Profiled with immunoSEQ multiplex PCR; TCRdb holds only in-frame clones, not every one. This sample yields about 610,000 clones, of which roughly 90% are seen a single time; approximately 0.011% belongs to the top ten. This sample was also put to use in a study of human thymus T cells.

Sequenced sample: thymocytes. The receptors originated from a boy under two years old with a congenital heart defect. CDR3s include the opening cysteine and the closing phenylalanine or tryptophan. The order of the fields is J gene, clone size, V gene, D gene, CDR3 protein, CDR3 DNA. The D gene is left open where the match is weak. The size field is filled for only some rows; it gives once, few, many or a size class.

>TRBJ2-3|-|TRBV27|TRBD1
CASSSDRETQYF
TGTGCCAGCAGTTCCGACAGGGAGACGCAGTATTTT
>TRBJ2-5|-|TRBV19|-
CATPDRKETQYF
TGTGCCACTCCTGACAGGAAGGAGACCCAGTACTTC
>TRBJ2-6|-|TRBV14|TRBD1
CASSQVPLRQGAGANVLTF
TGTGCCAGCAGCCAAGTGCCCCTGAGACAGGGGGCTGGGGCCAACGTCCTGACTTTC
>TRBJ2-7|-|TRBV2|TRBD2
CASSAGEGPATQPSSYEQYF
TGTGCCAGCAGTGCGGGGGAGGGACCCGCCACCCAGCCCAGCTCCTACGAGCAGTACTTC
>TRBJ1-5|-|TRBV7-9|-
CASSQNAPGGRNQPQHF
TGTGCCAGCAGCCAGAACGCGCCCGGGGGACGCAATCAGCCCCAGCATTTT
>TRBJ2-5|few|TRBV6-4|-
CASSISIGESETQYF
TGTGCCAGCAGTATAAGTATCGGGGAATCAGAGACCCAGTACTTC
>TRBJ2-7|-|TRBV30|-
CAWSVRFTRSYEQYF
TGTGCCTGGAGTGTCCGCTTCACCCGGTCCTACGAGCAGTACTTC
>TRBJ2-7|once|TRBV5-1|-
CASSFSGVPHEQYF
TGCGCCAGCAGCTTCTCCGGGGTCCCCCACGAGCAGTACTTC
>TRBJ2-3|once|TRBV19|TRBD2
CASSIRLAGGGADTQYF
TGTGCCAGTAGTATACGTCTAGCGGGAGGAGGGGCAGATACGCAGTATTTT
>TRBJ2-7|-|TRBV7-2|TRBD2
CASSASGIISEQYF
TGTGCCAGCAGCGCTAGCGGGATTATTTCCGAGCAGTACTTC
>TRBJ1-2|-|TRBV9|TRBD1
CASSVVKKGTGKENYGYTF
TGTGCCAGCAGCGTAGTCAAAAAGGGGACAGGGAAGGAGAACTATGGCTACACCTTC
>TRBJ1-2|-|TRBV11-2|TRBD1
CASSGDREDGYTF
TGTGCCAGCAGCGGGGACAGGGAGGATGGCTACACCTTC
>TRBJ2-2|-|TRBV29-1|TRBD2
CSVGREGDPTGELFF
TGCAGCGTGGGGCGGGAGGGGGATCCCACCGGGGAGCTGTTTTTT
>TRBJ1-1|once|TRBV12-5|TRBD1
CASGGTGSEVNTEAFF
TGTGCTAGTGGAGGGACAGGGAGTGAGGTGAACACTGAAGCTTTCTTT
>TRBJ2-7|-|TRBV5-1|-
CASSPSYYNEQYF
TGCGCCAGCAGCCCCTCCTACTACAACGAGCAGTACTTC
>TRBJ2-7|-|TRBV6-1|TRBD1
CASSETGGEQYF
TGTGCCAGCAGTGAAACAGGGGGGGAGCAGTACTTC
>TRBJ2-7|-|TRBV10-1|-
CASSERVDRRYEQYF
TGCGCCAGCAGTGAGCGAGTGGACAGACGCTACGAGCAGTACTTC
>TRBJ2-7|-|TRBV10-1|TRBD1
CASSEHRDRESYEQYF
TGCGCCAGCAGTGAGCACCGGGACAGGGAGTCCTACGAGCAGTACTTC
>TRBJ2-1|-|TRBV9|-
CASSHLERDSYNEQFF
TGTGCCAGCAGCCACCTAGAGAGGGATTCCTACAATGAGCAGTTCTTC
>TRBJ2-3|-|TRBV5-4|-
CASSTLPPNRESTDTQYF
TGTGCCAGCAGCACTCTCCCGCCCAATAGGGAGAGTACAGATACGCAGTATTTT
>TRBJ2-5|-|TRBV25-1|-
CASSEWAGEQQETQYF
TGTGCCAGCAGTGAATGGGCCGGGGAGCAGCAAGAGACCCAGTACTTC
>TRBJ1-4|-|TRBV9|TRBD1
CASSCKQGPDEKLFF
TGTGCCAGCAGCTGTAAACAGGGGCCCGATGAAAAACTGTTTTTT
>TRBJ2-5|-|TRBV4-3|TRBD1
CASSPKAWTGRVQETQYF
TGCGCCAGCAGCCCCAAAGCCTGGACAGGGAGAGTGCAAGAGACCCAGTACTTC
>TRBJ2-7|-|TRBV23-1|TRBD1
CASKLTGWVSYEQYF
TGCGCCAGCAAGCTGACAGGGTGGGTCTCCTACGAGCAGTACTTC
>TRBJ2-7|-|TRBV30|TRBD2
CACHSTSGSYEQYF
TGTGCCTGTCATAGCACTAGCGGGTCGTACGAGCAGTACTTC
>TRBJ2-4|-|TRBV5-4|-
CASNWTGPGLQSKNIQYF
TGTGCCAGCAACTGGACAGGCCCGGGACTTCAATCCAAAAACATTCAGTACTTC
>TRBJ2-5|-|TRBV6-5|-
CASRLQYQETQYF
TGTGCCAGCAGGCTACAGTACCAAGAGACCCAGTACTTC